This T cell receptor beta chain was sequenced for a study of human T cells and chemical hapten exposure. Findings of the study overall: The study found expanded TCRs formed significantly more large CDR3 similarity clusters than controls.

Regarding time point: pre-sensitization, week 0. The treatment denotes: therapeutic diphenylcyclopropenone sensitization with weekly scalp DPC. Total RNA was isolated from unfractionated whole blood. Original processing notes: More than 95,000 TCRs per sample was the median, with a range of about 23,224 to 750,000. TCRdb used MiXCR to reprocess the RACE reads, holding one entry per CDR3 protein. TCRdb's processing, not the study's, gives the V and J calls here. The sample contains tens of thousands of distinct CDR3 sequences, around 10% of which appear only once. This clonotype was observed many times. Its antigen remains unidentified. This sequence originates from a woman aged 40 to 50 with alopecia areata. Some clones in this sample may be carry-over from other donors' samples. The sequenced sample was whole blood, obtained in connection with sensitization to the hapten diphenylcyclopropenone (DPC).

CDR3 coding DNA: TGCAGCGTTGGGACTAGCGGGAGTCCCACCGGGGAGCTGTTTTTT. Amino acid sequence: CSVGTSGSPTGELFF. This chain joins TRBV29-1 and TRBJ2-2; the match to TRBD2 covers 13 bases. In germline, CDR1 is SQVTM, CDR2 ANQGSEA. V was clipped by 4 bases and J by 4 bases; unmatched bases: 3. The CDR3 is 15 residues long.